These 9 T cell receptor beta chains were sequenced from one sample in a study of blood T cell repertoires in COVID-19. Measured with immunoSEQ multiplex PCR; TCRdb has only the in-frame clones, and not every one. This table holds about 42,000 clones, roughly 90% found once. The sample consisted of peripheral blood. Receptor source: an older man with active COVID-19.

This chain joins TRBV6-5 and TRBJ1-1; D possibly corresponds to TRBD1 (6 bases). The V gene lost 5 bases and the J gene lost 1 base, with 11 bases spanning the gap. Germline V gene data show CDR1 as MNHEY and CDR2 as SVGAGI. This CDR3 has 14 residues. CDR3 region: CASSQQGGNTEAFF. As DNA, the CDR3 is TGTGCCAGCAGTCAACAGGGCGGGAACACTGAAGCTTTCTTT.

The chain has TRBV6-5 and TRBJ1-2; maybe TRBD1 (6 bases). There are 15 residues in the CDR3. V gave up 3 bases and J gave up 3 bases, with 14 bases separating them. The germline V gene encodes CDR1 MNHEY and CDR2 SVGAGI. CDR3 DNA: TGTGCCAGCAGTTATGTAGGGGGAACCCACTATGGCTACACCTTC. Its protein is CASSYVGGTHYGYTF.

The chain recombines TRBV2 with TRBJ1-4; weak D call: TRBD1 (5 bases). The V end lost 8 bases, the J end lost 10 bases, and 17 bases lay between the germline ends. Looked up from germline, CDR1 is SNHLY and CDR2 is FYNNEI. CDR3 length: 13 amino acids. CDR3 in amino acids: CASRGVRDGKLFF. Written as DNA, the CDR3 is TGTGCCAGCCGGGGGGTCCGGGATGGAAAACTGTTTTTT.

V usage is TRBV21-1 and J usage is TRBJ2-1; TRBD1 was called by the table and not checked on the DNA. TRBV21-1 is flagged as a pseudogene. The CDR3 is made up of 17 amino acids. CDR3 sequence reads: CASSKGSDIPSYNEQFF. In nucleotides, the CDR3 is TGTGCCAGCAGCAAAGGTTCGGACATACCCTCCTACAATGAGCAGTTCTTC.

The chain employs TRBV13 and TRBJ2-3, with 10 bases fitting TRBD2. This CDR3 comprises 18 residues. The V segment lost 5 bases and the J segment 4 bases; nucleotides outside the gene matches: 15. Germline V gene sequence: CDR1 PRHDT, CDR2 FYEKMQ (reference sequence). CDR3 residues: CASSPDSTGTSEPDTQYF. The CDR3 nucleotides read TGTGCCAGCAGCCCCGACTCTACCGGGACTAGCGAACCAGATACGCAGTATTTT.

The chain uses TRBV4-3 and TRBJ2-7; 7 bases match TRBD2. Germline-derived CDR1 and CDR2 are LGHNA and YSLEER. J gave up 2 bases and V 2 bases, and 6 bases lay outside the gene matches. This CDR3 region has 15 residues. The CDR3 coding sequence is TGCGCCAGCAGCCAACTGGGACTACCGACCTACGAGCAGTACTTC. Protein: CASSQLGLPTYEQYF.

The rearrangement links TRBV18 to TRBJ1-2; 7 nucleotides align to TRBD1. This CDR3 spans 14 amino acids. Trimming took 4 bases from V and 4 from J; bases not matched to a gene: 6. Germline V gives CDR1 KGHSH, CDR2 LQKENI. Here the CDR3 DNA reads TGTGCCAGCTCACAAACAGGGGCCGGCTATGGCTACACCTTC. Its translation is CASSQTGAGYGYTF.

The chain joins TRBV5-6 to TRBJ1-2, with D maybe TRBD1 (5 bases). V lost 0 bases to trimming and J lost 2 bases, with 8 bases between them. CDR1 SGHDT and CDR2 YYEEEE come from the germline V gene. The CDR3 is 14 amino acids. The CDR3 region is CASSLAGPNYGYTF. The CDR3 nucleotides read TGTGCCAGCAGCTTGGCAGGGCCGAACTATGGCTACACCTTC.

The CDR3 coding sequence is TGTGCCAGCATAGGGGCAGGCTATGGCTACACCTTC. Translating gives CASIGAGYGYTF. The chain joins TRBV6-5 to TRBJ1-2; TRBD1 might be the D (5 bases). CDR3 length: 12 residues. The germline V and J ends were trimmed by 7 bases and 4 bases, with 10 bases remaining between them. The germline V gene has CDR1 MNHEY and CDR2 SVGAGI.